This TCR beta chain was recovered during a study of memory CD4+ T cells and cytomegalovirus serostatus. Overall study: Donors were healthy Belgian adults, under 10 CMV seropositive and approximately 23 seronegative. Notes on the study in general: Suggested: most of the CMV-linked TCR signature lies in CD4+ memory cells. About 40% of the roughly 150 known CMV-associated TCRbeta sequences appeared in CD4+ memory.

This clone has just a few counts. Its matching antigen is unknown. Single viable CD3+CD4+CD8-CD45RO+ cells were sorted as the memory CD4+ T cells. Donors' CMV status reflects serum IgG against pp150, pp28, p38, p52. Sequenced by immunoSEQ multiplex PCR; TCRdb stores in-frame clones only, minus some. Among 40,000 to 50,000 clones listed, about 74% were seen once. V shed 7 bases and J shed 5 bases, with 13 bases lying between them. Germline V gives CDR1 SEHNR, CDR2 FQNEAQ (reference sequence). The CDR3 runs to 13 residues. This clonotype originated in an adult in good health and CMV-seropositive. The chain uses TRBV7-9 and TRBJ2-3; D unresolved. What was sequenced was memory CD4+ T cells from blood. CDR3 sequence (DNA): TGTGCCAGCACCCTCGAGTTGAAAGATACGCAGTATTTT. It yields the protein CASTLELKDTQYF.